One sample yielded the 21 T cell receptor beta chains listed below, sequenced in a study of blood T cell repertoires in COVID-19. TCRdb's table, derived via immunoSEQ multiplex PCR, lists solely in-frame clones and lacks some. Found here are over 150,000 clones, about 85% of them singletons; the top ten hold roughly 1%. Sequenced sample: peripheral blood. The receptors derive from a man aged 35 to 55 with acute or convalescent COVID-19.

The chain has TRBV2 and TRBJ1-1, with D unresolved. This CDR3 has 13 amino acids. Trimming stripped 7 bases from V and 0 bases from J, with 9 bases between. In germline, CDR1 is SNHLY, CDR2 FYNNEI. The CDR3 sequence: CASTEFMNTEAFF. CDR3 in DNA: TGTGCCAGCACCGAGTTCATGAACACTGAAGCTTTCTTT.

CDR3 in amino acids: CASGGTGAPYEQYF. Here the CDR3 DNA reads TGTGCCAGCGGCGGGACAGGGGCCCCCTACGAGCAGTACTTC. The chain couples TRBV28 to TRBJ2-7; TRBD1 agrees at 10 bases. The CDR3 has 14 residues. The V segment lost 8 bases and the J segment 2 bases; nucleotides outside the gene matches: 6. CDR1 is MDHEN and CDR2 is SYDVKM in the germline V gene.

The gene calls are TRBV23-1 and TRBJ2-1; TRBD1 is a possible D gene (5 bases). TRBV23-1 is classed as an ORF, of uncertain function. The CDR3 length is 16 residues. With 0 bases removed from V and 5 bases from J, the gap between germline ends came to 14 bases. CDR3 sequence (DNA): TGCGCCAGCAGTCAATCAGGGCAGGGAAGGGACAATGAGCAGTTCTTC. Protein: CASSQSGQGRDNEQFF.

This CDR3 is CASSIAREQFF. The CDR3 nucleotides read TGTGCCAGTAGTATAGCGCGTGAGCAGTTCTTC. The chain links TRBV19 to TRBJ2-1, with D unclear. Germline CDR1 LNHDA, CDR2 SQIVND (reference sequence). V lost 1 base and J 9 bases, leaving 4 bases between the germline ends. The CDR3 has 11 residues.

The CDR3 reads CASTQGQALATQYF. The CDR3, as DNA: TGTGCCAGTACTCAAGGACAGGCGCTGGCTACGCAGTATTTT. The chain is built from TRBV19 and TRBJ2-3; TRBD1 matches 7 bases. Germline V CDR1 and CDR2: LNHDA, SQIVND (reference sequence). CDR3 size: 14 residues. Trimming at V came to 7 bases and at J to 8 bases, leaving 12 bases not matched to a gene. The full variable domain, in which reference TRBV19 and TRBJ2-3 provide the parts outside the CDR3, is DGGITQSPKYLFRKEGQNVTLSCEQNLNHDAMYWYRQDPGQGLRLIYYSQIVNDFQKGDIAEGYSVSREKKESFPLTVTSAQKNPTAFYLCASTQGQALATQYFGPGTRLTVL.

The CDR3 protein is CASSMAGPYQPQHF. CDR3 nucleotides: TGTGCCAGTAGTATGGCAGGGCCCTATCAGCCCCAGCATTTT. This chain links TRBV19 with TRBJ1-5; maybe TRBD1 (5 bases). The germline V gene encodes CDR1 LNHDA and CDR2 SQIVND (reference sequence). V was clipped by 3 bases and J by 5 bases, with 11 bases between them. The CDR3 extends over 14 amino acids.

The CDR3 DNA is TGCGCCAGCAGCCCTAGGGCTAGCGGAGAATCCTACAATGAGCAGTTCTTC. It specifies CASSPRASGESYNEQFF. The genes are TRBV5-1 and TRBJ2-1, with 7 bases matching TRBD2. The CDR3 is 17 amino acids. The V and J ends lost 4 bases and 1 base, in that order; junction bases with no gene match: 11. Germline V gene sequence: CDR1 SGHRS, CDR2 YFSETQ.

The V gene is TRBV7-9, the J gene TRBJ1-1; D might be TRBD1 (5 bases). The V end was cut by 5 bases, the J end by 3 bases, with 16 bases between. Germline CDR1 reads SEHNR; CDR2 reads FQNEAQ (reference sequence). The CDR3 sequence is 15 residues long. CDR3 sequence: CASSRREGQDTEAFF. CDR3 bases: TGTGCCAGCAGCCGTCGGGAGGGGCAGGACACTGAAGCTTTCTTT.

The chain has TRBV7-8 and TRBJ1-1; 8 nucleotides match TRBD1. The CDR3 sequence is 14 residues long. Germline V gene lookup returns CDR1 SGHVS and CDR2 FQNEAQ. V trimming: 5 bases; J trimming: 6 bases; junction bases outside the gene matches: 8. CDR3: CASSLQGAGAEAFF. The CDR3 nucleotides read TGTGCCAGCAGCCTTCAGGGGGCGGGGGCTGAAGCTTTCTTT.

This chain uses TRBV11-1 with TRBJ1-5; 8 bases are shared with TRBD1. J gave up 7 bases and V 8 bases, and 10 bases lay outside the gene matches. This CDR3 comprises 14 residues. Germline V lookup: CDR1 SGHAT, CDR2 FQDESV (reference sequence). DNA of the CDR3: TGTGCCAGCGTGGGACAGGCGTTTATACAGCCCCAGCATTTT. Translating gives CASVGQAFIQPQHF.

This clone was seen more than once but under ten times. J is TRBJ1-6 and V is TRBV5-4; 7 nucleotides agree with TRBD1. Trimming took 4 bases from V and 6 from J; bases not matched to a gene: 10. CDR1 and CDR2 from the germline V gene are SGHNT and YYREEE (reference sequence). The CDR3 totals 16 residues. CDR3 in amino acids: CASSLRQGNVNSPLHF. The CDR3 DNA is TGTGCCAGCAGCCTAAGACAGGGTAACGTTAATTCACCCCTCCACTTT.

The V call is TRBV5-1, the J call TRBJ2-2; D is uncertain. Germline V gene sequence: CDR1 SGHRS, CDR2 YFSETQ. Trimming took off 1 base at V and 5 bases at J, with 9 bases between the two ends. This CDR3 comprises 14 residues. Written as DNA, the CDR3 is TGCGCCAGCAGCTTGATTCAGGTGACCGGGGAGCTGTTTTTT. It yields the protein CASSLIQVTGELFF.

This chain joins TRBV7-2 and TRBJ1-6; no clear D. The germline V gene encodes CDR1 SGHTA and CDR2 FQGNSA. Between the trimmed V and J ends, which lost 5 bases and 0 bases, there was a span of 14 bases. This CDR3 region has 17 residues. CDR3 DNA sequence: TGTGCCAGCAGCCCCCGGGAGGTCAGCTCCTATAATTCACCCCTCCACTTT. It codes for CASSPREVSSYNSPLHF.

The chain couples TRBV2 to TRBJ1-1, with D uncertain. V was cut by 10 bases and J by 5 bases, with 17 bases left in between. This CDR3 comprises 13 residues. Germline CDR1 and CDR2: SNHLY and FYNNEI. The CDR3 region is CANSASGGTEAFF. The DNA for the CDR3 is TGTGCCAACAGCGCCTCGGGTGGGACTGAAGCTTTCTTT.

V and J are TRBV5-1 and TRBJ2-7; possibly TRBD2 for D (6 bases). Trimming removed 0 bases at V and 3 bases at J, with 16 bases between. The length of the CDR3 is 16 residues. Germline V gene sequence: CDR1 SGHRS, CDR2 YFSETQ. CDR3 coding DNA: TGCGCCAGCAGCTTGGGACAAGCTTTGGGAGGCTACGAGCAGTACTTC. It specifies CASSLGQALGGYEQYF.

The genes are TRBV29-1 and TRBJ1-1; D is unresolved. The CDR3 runs 13 residues. The germline V and J ends were trimmed by 1 base and 4 bases, with 10 bases remaining between them. Germline V CDR1 and CDR2: SQVTM, ANQGSEA. In DNA form, the CDR3 reads TGCAGCGTTGAAGCGACCGGAGCCACTGAAGCTTTCTTT. It yields the protein CSVEATGATEAFF.

The chain links TRBV3-1 (or the pseudogene TRBV3-2) to TRBJ1-2; D remains unclear. This CDR3 is 15 amino acids long. Trimming removed 4 bases from V and 8 bases from J, with 20 bases in between. Germline-derived CDR1 and CDR2 are LGHDT and YNNKEL (reference sequence). The DNA of the CDR3 is TGTGCCAGCAGCCCCCACCCGGCCGCTCCAGGAGGCTACACCTTC. Its translation is CASSPHPAAPGGYTF.

The chain carries TRBV6-2 or TRBV6-3 and TRBJ2-7, with D unresolved. CDR3 size: 14 residues. Trimming shortened V by 6 bases and J by 1 base, and 13 bases separated the two germline ends. The germline gives CDR1 MNHEY, CDR2 SVGEGT. The CDR3 here is CASSSDTVSYEQYF. The CDR3 DNA reads as TGTGCCAGCAGCTCCGACACCGTTTCCTACGAGCAGTACTTC.

The chain joins TRBV2 to TRBJ1-1, with D unresolved. The V end lost 7 bases, the J end lost 4 bases, and 4 bases lay between the germline ends. This CDR3 contains 10 residues. Germline V gives CDR1 SNHLY, CDR2 FYNNEI. This CDR3 reads CASKSTEAFF. The CDR3 nucleotides read TGTGCCAGCAAGAGCACTGAAGCTTTCTTT.

J is TRBJ1-5 and V is TRBV10-3, with 7 bases matching TRBD1. The germline gives CDR1 ENHRY, CDR2 SYGVKD. V lost 5 bases and J lost 7; bases outside the gene matches: 11. The CDR3 has 15 residues. The CDR3 region has the DNA TGTGCCATCAGTCCCGGGGACAGTCTGGGGCAGCCCCAGCATTTT. It is translated as CAISPGDSLGQPQHF.

J is TRBJ1-1 and V is TRBV9; D unclear. The germline gives CDR1 SGDLS, CDR2 YYNGEE. V lost 0 bases and J lost 7, with 19 bases in between. This CDR3 contains 16 residues. CDR3 residues: CASSVDERVKIDEAFF. The CDR3 DNA follows: TGTGCCAGCAGCGTAGATGAACGGGTCAAGATTGATGAAGCTTTCTTT.